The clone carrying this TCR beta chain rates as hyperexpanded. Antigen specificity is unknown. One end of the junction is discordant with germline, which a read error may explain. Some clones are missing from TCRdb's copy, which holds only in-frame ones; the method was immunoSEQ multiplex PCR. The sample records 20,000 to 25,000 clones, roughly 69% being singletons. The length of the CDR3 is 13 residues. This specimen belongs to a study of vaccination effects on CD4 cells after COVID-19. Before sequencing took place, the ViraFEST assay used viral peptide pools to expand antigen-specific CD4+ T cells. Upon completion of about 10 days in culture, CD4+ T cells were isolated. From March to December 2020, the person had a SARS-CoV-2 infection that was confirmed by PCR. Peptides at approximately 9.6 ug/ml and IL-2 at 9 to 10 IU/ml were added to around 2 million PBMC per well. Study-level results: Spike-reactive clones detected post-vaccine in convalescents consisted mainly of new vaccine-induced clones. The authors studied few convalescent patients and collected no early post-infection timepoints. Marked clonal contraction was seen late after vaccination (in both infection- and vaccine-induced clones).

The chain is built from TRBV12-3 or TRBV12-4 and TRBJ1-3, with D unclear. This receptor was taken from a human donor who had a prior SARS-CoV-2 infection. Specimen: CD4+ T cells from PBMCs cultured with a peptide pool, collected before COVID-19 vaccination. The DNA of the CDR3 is TGTGCCAGCAGTTTGAGCCCTGGGAACACCATATATTTT. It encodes CASSLSPGNTIYF.